These T cell receptor beta chains were read from a single sample in a study. TCRdb analysed the 5' RACE reads with MiXCR anew, one entry per CDR3 protein. The sample has several thousand distinct CDR3 sequences; less than 40% are singletons. Sequencing was done on a sample of tumor-infiltrating memory CD4+ T cells sorted from the breast tumor. These receptor sequences come from a female donor with breast cancer. CDR3s include the opening cysteine and the closing phenylalanine or tryptophan. Each record gives: V gene, clone size, D gene, CDR3 length, J gene, CDR3 protein, CDR3 DNA. D genes are given only for firm matches. Rows may omit the clone size; those that give it use once, few, many or a size class.

V: TRBV2; size: once; D: NA; length: 14; J: TRBJ1-2; CDR3: CASKGGNRIYGYTF; DNA: TGTGCCAGTAAGGGTGGGAACCGCATCTATGGCTACACCTTC
V: TRBV29-1; size: few; D: TRBD1; length: 13; J: TRBJ1-2; CDR3: CSVGTGTNYGYTF; DNA: TGCAGCGTAGGGACAGGCACTAACTATGGCTACACCTTC
V: TRBV6-6; size: NA; D: TRBD1; length: 15; J: TRBJ1-5; CDR3: CASTGQGASYQPQHF; DNA: TGTGCCAGCACCGGACAGGGGGCGTCATATCAGCCCCAGCATTTT
V: TRBV4-3; size: medium-sized; D: NA; length: 15; J: TRBJ2-7; CDR3: CASSLNFLEDYEQYF; DNA: TGCGCCAGCAGCCTAAACTTTCTAGAGGACTACGAGCAGTACTTC
V: TRBV2; size: NA; D: NA; length: 13; J: TRBJ1-2; CDR3: CATALGISYGYTF; DNA: TGTGCCACCGCTTTGGGGATTAGCTATGGCTACACCTTC
V: TRBV20-1; size: medium-sized; D: NA; length: 15; J: TRBJ1-2; CDR3: CSAKPSGGLNYGYTF; DNA: TGCAGTGCAAAACCCTCCGGGGGATTGAACTATGGCTACACCTTC
V: TRBV5-4; size: NA; D: NA; length: 16; J: TRBJ2-1; CDR3: CASSLLGESSYNEQFF; DNA: TGTGCCAGCAGCTTGTTAGGAGAGAGCTCCTACAATGAGCAGTTCTTC
V: TRBV7-6; size: NA; D: NA; length: 13; J: TRBJ1-5; CDR3: CASSLTGVEAQHF; DNA: TGTGCCAGCAGCTTGACGGGGGTGGAAGCCCAGCATTTT
V: TRBV7-2; size: medium-sized; D: NA; length: 17; J: TRBJ2-7; CDR3: CASSQAEREPPLDEQYF; DNA: TGTGCCAGCAGTCAAGCGGAGCGAGAACCCCCCCTAGACGAGCAGTACTTC
V: TRBV12-3/TRBV12-4; size: many; D: NA; length: 13; J: TRBJ2-7; CDR3: CASSLLDTYEQYF; DNA: TGTGCCAGCAGTTTATTGGATACCTACGAGCAGTACTTC
V: TRBV11-2; size: NA; D: TRBD1; length: 16; J: TRBJ2-2; CDR3: CASSLRQGGNTGELFF; DNA: TGTGCCAGCAGCTTACGACAGGGTGGAAACACCGGGGAGCTGTTTTTT
V: TRBV12-3/TRBV12-4; size: large; D: TRBD1; length: 14; J: TRBJ2-4; CDR3: CASSLTGAKNIQYF; DNA: TGTGCCAGCAGTTTGACAGGGGCCAAAAACATTCAGTACTTC
V: TRBV20-1; size: many; D: TRBD2; length: 17; J: TRBJ2-7; CDR3: CSARARGSGRASYEQYF; DNA: TGCAGTGCTAGAGCACGGGGGAGCGGGAGGGCCTCCTACGAGCAGTACTTC
V: TRBV19; size: few; D: NA; length: 15; J: TRBJ2-7; CDR3: CASNHPRGSIDEQYF; DNA: TGTGCCAGTAATCACCCGAGGGGAAGTATCGACGAGCAGTACTTC
V: TRBV29-1; size: medium-sized; D: NA; length: 12; J: TRBJ1-3; CDR3: CSVETFGNTIYF; DNA: TGCAGCGTTGAGACATTTGGAAACACCATATATTTT